The rows below give T cell receptor beta chains drawn from one sample of a study of cytomegalovirus exposure and HLA in healthy donors. Libraries were prepared by immunoSEQ multiplex PCR; TCRdb keeps only in-frame clonotypes and omits some of them. The sample has approximately 80,000 clones, approximately 69% seen once. The sample consisted of PBMCs. These receptor sequences come from a man between 25 and 39 years old in good health and CMV-seropositive. Each CDR3 is given with its conserved first and last residue. The order of the fields is V gene, J gene, D gene, clone size, CDR3 DNA, CDR3 protein. A D gene is named only where the DNA matches it firmly. Clone size is not always given. Where it is, it says once, few, many or a class for expanded clones.

TRBV9,TRBJ2-2,TRBD1,.,TGTGCCAGCAGCACAGGGGAAGGAGAGACCGGGGAGCTGTTTTTT,CASSTGEGETGELFF
TRBV15,TRBJ2-5,TRBD2,.,TGTGCCACCAGCAGGCGGGGAAGCGGGAAGGAGACCCAGTACTTC,CATSRRGSGKETQYF
TRBV5-1,TRBJ2-7,TRBD1,.,TGCGCCAGCAGCTCCTCGGGACAGAGCTACGAGCAGTACTTC,CASSSSGQSYEQYF
TRBV7-9,TRBJ1-4,TRBD1,.,TGTGCCAGCATCCAACCCGGGACAGTAGAGGAAAAACTGTTTTTT,CASIQPGTVEEKLFF
TRBV7-2,TRBJ1-5,.,.,TGTGCCAGCAGCCAGGGCAGTACCCATCAGCCCCAGCATTTT,CASSQGSTHQPQHF
TRBV6-1,TRBJ2-7,TRBD1,.,TGTGCCAGCAGTGAAGCGCCCAGGACAGGGGGGCTCTACGAGCAGTACTTC,CASSEAPRTGGLYEQYF
TRBV9,TRBJ1-4,.,.,TGTGCCAGCAGCGTAGGGCAGTCTAATGAAAAACTGTTTTTT,CASSVGQSNEKLFF
TRBV2,TRBJ2-7,.,.,TGTGCCAGCAGGCGGAGCTCCTACGAGCAGTACTTC,CASRRSSYEQYF
TRBV5-1,TRBJ2-2,TRBD2,.,TGCGCCAGCAGCAGGCGGGGGGGTGAGGACACCGGGGAGCTGTTTTTT,CASSRRGGEDTGELFF
TRBV6-5,TRBJ2-3,TRBD2,few,TGTGCCAGCAGTTACGGCGGGAGAGGAGGAGATACGCAGTATTTT,CASSYGGRGGDTQYF
TRBV15,TRBJ1-6,.,.,TGTGCCACCGGAGGGTTTAATTCACCCCTCCACTTT,CATGGFNSPLHF
TRBV9,TRBJ2-5,.,.,TGTGCCAGCAGCGTAGGGGAGTGGGCAGAGACCCAGTACTTC,CASSVGEWAETQYF
TRBV5-1,TRBJ2-3,TRBD2,.,TGCGCCAGCAGCTTGCCAGGGACTAGCGGAACACGAGATACGCAGTATTTT,CASSLPGTSGTRDTQYF
TRBV2,TRBJ2-7,TRBD2,.,TGTGCCAGCACCACGGAGCGGGGGGAGTACGAGCAGTACTTC,CASTTERGEYEQYF
TRBV28,TRBJ1-2,.,few,TGTGCCAGCCGCAGTCCAGGTGGGGGGGACTATGGCTACACCTTC,CASRSPGGGDYGYTF
TRBV9,TRBJ2-7,TRBD2,.,TGTGCCAGCAGCGTAGGAGAACTAGCGGGGGACTACGAGCAGTACTTC,CASSVGELAGDYEQYF
TRBV2,TRBJ1-3,.,few,TGTGCCAGCAGGGCTTACAGTACTGGAAACACCATATATTTT,CASRAYSTGNTIYF
TRBV4-1,TRBJ1-4,TRBD1,few,TGCGCCAGCAGCCAATGGGGACAGACAACTAATGAAAAACTGTTTTTT,CASSQWGQTTNEKLFF
TRBV2,TRBJ1-4,.,.,TGTGCCAGATCGTTCGACCGGGAACTGAGTAATGAAAAACTGTTTTTT,CARSFDRELSNEKLFF
TRBV25-1,TRBJ2-3,.,.,TGTGCCAGCAGTGTCGTGAGCGGAAGCACAGATACGCAGTATTTT,CASSVVSGSTDTQYF
TRBV19,TRBJ1-1,.,.,TGTGCCAGTAGGAGGGGGGGGCAGGCTTTCTTT,CASRRGGQAFF
TRBV30,TRBJ2-1,.,.,TGTGCCTGTCGGAGGTACAATGAGCAGTTCTTC,CACRRYNEQFF
TRBV5-1,TRBJ2-1,.,.,TGCGCCATCTCCGATGAGGGGGGGGGCCGAGAGTATGAGCAGTTCTTC,CAISDEGGGREYEQFF
TRBV7-9,TRBJ2-7,TRBD1,.,TGTGCCAGCAGCCAGACAGGGCAAACCTACGAGCAGTACTTC,CASSQTGQTYEQYF
TRBV6-4,TRBJ2-1,.,.,TGTGCCAGCAGTGTAAGGGCAGGGGATAATGAGCAGTTCTTC,CASSVRAGDNEQFF
TRBV5-6,TRBJ2-2,TRBD2,.,TGTGCCAGCAGCCGGGACCGTGGGGGGGGTCCGACCGGGGAGCTGTTTTTT,CASSRDRGGGPTGELFF
TRBV7-3,TRBJ1-2,.,.,TGTGCCAGCAGCCCAGGCCCTGACGATGGCTACACCTTC,CASSPGPDDGYTF
TRBV18,TRBJ1-4,TRBD1,few,TGTGCCAGCTCACCGGCAGGGGGAATGGGGAAAAAACTGTTTTTT,CASSPAGGMGKKLFF
TRBV28,TRBJ1-2,.,.,TGTGCCAGCAGTTTATTCGAGGGCAGCTTGAACTATGGCTACACCTTC,CASSLFEGSLNYGYTF
TRBV7-9,TRBJ1-2,.,.,TGTGCCAGCACCCCCGATCTATCGGGACAAGACAACTATGGCTACACCTTC,CASTPDLSGQDNYGYTF
TRBV29-1,TRBJ1-1,.,.,TGCAGCGTTGGGGGTGGGGGGGCGAAGACTGAAGCTTTCTTT,CSVGGGGAKTEAFF
TRBV10-1,TRBJ1-1,.,.,TGCGCCAGCAGTGAGTCAAGCGACAGCCGGGACACTGAAGCTTTCTTT,CASSESSDSRDTEAFF
TRBV27,TRBJ2-2,.,.,TGTGCCAGCAGTTTGGGCCAGGGCACCGGGGAGCTGTTTTTT,CASSLGQGTGELFF
TRBV9,TRBJ2-7,TRBD2,.,TGTGCCAGCAGCGTAGATGGCGGGAGCAACTACGAGCAGTACTTC,CASSVDGGSNYEQYF
TRBV20-1,TRBJ1-2,.,.,TGCAGTGCCTGGAAGGTGGAGGGCTACACCTTC,CSAWKVEGYTF
TRBV30,TRBJ2-7,TRBD1,.,TGTGCCTGGCGTCTTCGGGACAGTCACTACGAGCAGTACTTC,CAWRLRDSHYEQYF
TRBV10-3,TRBJ2-5,TRBD2,.,TGTGCCATCAGTGAGTCGGGTAGCGGGGGGCCCCAAGAGACCCAGTACTTC,CAISESGSGGPQETQYF
TRBV9,TRBJ1-2,TRBD1,.,TGTGCCAGCAGCGTATCACAGGGGGTAAACTATGGCTACACCTTC,CASSVSQGVNYGYTF
TRBV6-5,TRBJ2-7,.,.,TGTGCCAGCAGTTACTCGTACAGCTCCTACGAGCAGTACTTC,CASSYSYSSYEQYF
TRBV25-1,TRBJ1-6,.,few,TGTGCCAGCAGTGAGATCAGGGCTGAATCACCCCTCCACTTT,CASSEIRAESPLHF
TRBV28,TRBJ1-1,.,few,TGTGCCAGCAGTTTCGCAGGGCAAGAAGCTTTCTTT,CASSFAGQEAFF
TRBV19,TRBJ1-6,TRBD1,.,TGTGCCAGTAGTATAGTACAGGGGGGTGATTCACCCCTCCACTTT,CASSIVQGGDSPLHF
TRBV9,TRBJ2-5,TRBD2,.,TGTGCCAGCAGCGTTGGGACTAGCGCCCCGCAAGAGACCCAGTACTTC,CASSVGTSAPQETQYF
TRBV7-8,TRBJ2-7,TRBD2,.,TGTGCCAGCGGCTGGACTAGCGGGAGAGGGGGGACCTACGAGCAGTACTTC,CASGWTSGRGGTYEQYF
TRBV5-1,TRBJ2-2,TRBD1,few,TGCGCCAGCAGCTTCGGGACAGCGAACACCGGGGAGCTGTTTTTT,CASSFGTANTGELFF
TRBV7-8,TRBJ1-5,.,.,TGTGCCAGCAGCCAGACAGGTTATAGCAATCAGCCCCAGCATTTT,CASSQTGYSNQPQHF
TRBV6-5,TRBJ2-7,TRBD1,.,TGTGCCAGCAGTTACTGGGCAGGGGGCGGCGAGCAGTACTTC,CASSYWAGGGEQYF
TRBV2,TRBJ2-1,TRBD1,few,TGTGCCAGCAGTAAGGACAGGGTGGTGACCAATGAGCAGTTCTTC,CASSKDRVVTNEQFF